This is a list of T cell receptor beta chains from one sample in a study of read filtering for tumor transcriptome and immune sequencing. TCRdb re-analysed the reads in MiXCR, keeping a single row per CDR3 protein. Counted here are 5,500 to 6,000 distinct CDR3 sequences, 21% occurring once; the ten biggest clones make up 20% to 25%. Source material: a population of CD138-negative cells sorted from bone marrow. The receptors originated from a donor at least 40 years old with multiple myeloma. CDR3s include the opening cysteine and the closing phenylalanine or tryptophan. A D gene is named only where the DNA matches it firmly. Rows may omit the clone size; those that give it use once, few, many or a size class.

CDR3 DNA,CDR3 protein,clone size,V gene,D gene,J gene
TGTGCCAGCAGCTTATGGTCGGCGGGATCTGCTTACGAGCAGTACTTC,CASSLWSAGSAYEQYF,many,TRBV7-2,.,TRBJ2-7
TGTGCCAGCTCACCCGCGACTAGCGGGAACAATGAGCAGTTCTTC,CASSPATSGNNEQFF,medium-sized,TRBV18,TRBD2,TRBJ2-1
TGTGCCAGCAGCTACCGGACAGGGACAAACAATGAGCAGTTCTTC,CASSYRTGTNNEQFF,many,TRBV7-3,TRBD1,TRBJ2-1
TGTGCCAGCAGCCAAGAGCGGGTTCGGCAGTACTTC,CASSQERVRQYF,few,TRBV14,.,TRBJ2-7
TGTGCCTGGAGTGGACTAGCGGGAGGCGATGAGCAGTTCTTC,CAWSGLAGGDEQFF,hyperexpanded,TRBV30,TRBD2,TRBJ2-1
TGCAGTGCTAGTACCTCGGGGTTAGGTCAGCCCCAGCATTTT,CSASTSGLGQPQHF,medium-sized,TRBV20-1,.,TRBJ1-5
TGTGCCAGCAGCTTAGCCGGGGTTACCAATGAGGAGTACTTC,CASSLAGVTNEEYF,.,TRBV7-8,.,TRBJ2-7
TGCAGTGTTCAGACTAGCGGCATAGATACGCAGTATTTT,CSVQTSGIDTQYF,.,TRBV20-1,TRBD2,TRBJ2-3
TGTGCCAGCAGTCTCCACCCGGGACTAGAGGGTTACGAGCAGTACTTC,CASSLHPGLEGYEQYF,many,TRBV12-3/TRBV12-4,TRBD2,TRBJ2-7
TGCAGTGCAAGACCGGCTAGCGGGAGCTCCTACGAGCAGTACTTC,CSARPASGSSYEQYF,.,TRBV20-1,TRBD2,TRBJ2-7
TGCGCCAGCAGCCACCCCTACGCGTTGAACACCGGGGAGCTGTTTTTT,CASSHPYALNTGELFF,many,TRBV4-1,.,TRBJ2-2
TGTGCCAGCAGCTTAGCGGGATCCTACAATGAGCAGTTCTTC,CASSLAGSYNEQFF,medium-sized,TRBV7-9,.,TRBJ2-1
TGTGCCAGCAGCTTACTAGCGGGGACCTCCGAGCAGTACTTC,CASSLLAGTSEQYF,medium-sized,TRBV7-3,TRBD2,TRBJ2-7
TGTGCCAGCAGGTCCCCCCAGGGACGGGAGCAGTACTTC,CASRSPQGREQYF,.,TRBV11-2,.,TRBJ2-7
TGTGCCAGCGATCGAGCGAATTCCTACAATGAGCAGTTCTTC,CASDRANSYNEQFF,medium-sized,TRBV21-1,.,TRBJ2-1
TGTGCCAGCAGCCGACCGGACATGATGAACACTGAAGCTTTCTTT,CASSRPDMMNTEAFF,many,TRBV3-1,.,TRBJ1-1
TGTGCCAGCAGCTTAACTCAGGGGGCGCGGTACAATGAGCAGTTCTTC,CASSLTQGARYNEQFF,many,TRBV7-9,TRBD1,TRBJ2-1
TGTGCCAGCAGTACCGACAGGGGCCTGACCTCCTACAATGAGCAGTTCTTC,CASSTDRGLTSYNEQFF,medium-sized,TRBV12-3/TRBV12-4,TRBD1,TRBJ2-1
TGCAGCGCCAGGACAGGGGGGCACACTGAAGCTTTCTTT,CSARTGGHTEAFF,.,TRBV29-1,TRBD1,TRBJ1-1
TGCGCCAGCAGCCCTTACTGGACAGGGGTCTACGAGCAGTACTTC,CASSPYWTGVYEQYF,many,TRBV4-1,TRBD1,TRBJ2-7
TGTGCCAGCTCACCGGAGGAGGGGGCCCAAAACATTCAGTACTTC,CASSPEEGAQNIQYF,few,TRBV18,.,TRBJ2-4
TGTGCCAGCAGCTTCCGAGGACAGGCCAATGCCTCTACTAACTATGGCTACACCTTC,CASSFRGQANASTNYGYTF,medium-sized,TRBV21-1,.,TRBJ1-2
TGTGCCAGCAGCTTTTTTCGGCGCAGGGGGCTCACCGAATCTGGAAACACCATATATTTT,CASSFFRRRGLTESGNTIYF,many,TRBV11-2,TRBD1,TRBJ1-3
TGTGCCAGCAGCATTCGGACAGGGGGCTTCGCTGGCTACACCTTC,CASSIRTGGFAGYTF,medium-sized,TRBV7-2,TRBD1,TRBJ1-2
TGTGCCAGCAGCTTAAACTTGGGGGAAAAACTGTTTTTT,CASSLNLGEKLFF,many,TRBV7-6,.,TRBJ1-4
TGTGCCAGCCCTAACCTAGACGGTCCCACGAACACTGAAGCTTTCTTT,CASPNLDGPTNTEAFF,.,TRBV28,.,TRBJ1-1
TGTGCCAGCAGGAGAACATCTACAGGGGGCAGACGTGAAGCTTTCTTT,CASRRTSTGGRREAFF,medium-sized,TRBV6-5,TRBD1,TRBJ1-1
TGTGCCAGCAGTTCAACTAGCGGGAGCTACGAGCAGTACTTC,CASSSTSGSYEQYF,many,TRBV27,TRBD2,TRBJ2-7
TGTGCCAGCAGTCCTTGGGGGAAGGGGACAGATACGCAGTATTTT,CASSPWGKGTDTQYF,medium-sized,TRBV28,.,TRBJ2-3
TGTGCCAGCAGTGGTCAGGGAGAGACCCAGTACTTC,CASSGQGETQYF,medium-sized,TRBV2,.,TRBJ2-5
TGCAGCGTTGAACAAGAGGCGCCGTCTGGGGCCAACGTCCTGACTTTC,CSVEQEAPSGANVLTF,many,TRBV29-1,.,TRBJ2-6
TGTGCCAGCAGCTGGAGGACTAGCGGAAGCACAGATACGCAGTATTTT,CASSWRTSGSTDTQYF,many,TRBV5-4,TRBD2,TRBJ2-3
TGCAGTGCTAGAGAAGGGACAGGGGGCCTACGCATCTACAATGAGCAGTTCTTC,CSAREGTGGLRIYNEQFF,medium-sized,TRBV20-1,TRBD1,TRBJ2-1
TGCAGCGTCGGGCCCGTGGGACAGCCGAATGAAAAACTGTTTTTT,CSVGPVGQPNEKLFF,medium-sized,TRBV29-1,TRBD1,TRBJ1-4
TGTGCCAGCTGGTTACTTGGGCTAGCGGGAGTTAGTGAGCAGTTCTTC,CASWLLGLAGVSEQFF,medium-sized,TRBV2,TRBD2,TRBJ2-1
TGTGCCAGAACGGCAGGGTTCAGGACACGTTATCAGCCCCAGCATTTT,CARTAGFRTRYQPQHF,many,TRBV19,.,TRBJ1-5
TGTGCCAGCAGTCGCCAGGGGGCATTAGGACTGTTTTTT,CASSRQGALGLFF,many,TRBV11-2,TRBD1,TRBJ1-4
TGCGCCAGCAGCTTGGAGGGAAGCGGGGAGCTGTTTTTT,CASSLEGSGELFF,many,TRBV5-1,.,TRBJ2-2
TGTGCCAGCAGTTTTGAAGGAGGAGGCGAGCTGTACTTC,CASSFEGGGELYF,.,TRBV6-1,.,TRBJ2-7
TGTGCCAGCAGAGACACGGGAGGGCCCCACAATGAGCAGTTCTTC,CASRDTGGPHNEQFF,medium-sized,TRBV2,TRBD2,TRBJ2-1
TGCGCCAGCAGCCAAGACCGGCAGGGAGTGAATTCACCCCTCCACTTT,CASSQDRQGVNSPLHF,medium-sized,TRBV4-1,.,TRBJ1-6
TGTGCCAGCAGCCCCGGGACGGGGGTCAATCAGCCCCAGCATTTT,CASSPGTGVNQPQHF,medium-sized,TRBV25-1,.,TRBJ1-5
TGCAGTGCTAGAGATATGTACCAGGGTCCCACCGGGGAGCTGTTTTTT,CSARDMYQGPTGELFF,many,TRBV20-1,.,TRBJ2-2
TGTGCCAGCAGGAGGAGGGGGAGCACAGATACGCAGTATTTT,CASRRRGSTDTQYF,many,TRBV2,.,TRBJ2-3
TGTGCCAGTAGTATAGACGCTGAGGCGAGGGGAGACGGGACGAACACCGGGGAGCTGTTTTTT,CASSIDAEARGDGTNTGELFF,medium-sized,TRBV19,.,TRBJ2-2
TGTGCCAGTAGTACCACAAGTCTCCGGGACGGGCAAAACAATCAGCCCCAGCATTTT,CASSTTSLRDGQNNQPQHF,.,TRBV19,.,TRBJ1-5
TGTGCCAGCTCACCACGGTGGACTGACTACAATGAGCAGTTCTTC,CASSPRWTDYNEQFF,.,TRBV18,.,TRBJ2-1
TGTGCCAGCAGAGCCGGGGAATCAGATACGCAGTATTTT,CASRAGESDTQYF,.,TRBV6-5,.,TRBJ2-3
TGTGCCAGCAGTACTTACCGACGGAAGGACAGGGCGCATGAGCAGTTCTTC,CASSTYRRKDRAHEQFF,medium-sized,TRBV28,TRBD1,TRBJ2-1
TGTGCCAGCAGTGGTCACCTAGCGGGAACCCGAGAGCAGTTCTTC,CASSGHLAGTREQFF,many,TRBV6-1,TRBD2,TRBJ2-1
TGTGCCGGCGCCCTAGCAGGGGGGAGGACTTTCTTT,CAGALAGGRTFF,.,TRBV6-1,TRBD1,TRBJ1-1
TGCAGCGTTGGTCACCCAGGGCGAGGAGATACGCAGTATTTT,CSVGHPGRGDTQYF,many,TRBV29-1,.,TRBJ2-3
TGCAGTGCTAGACCTAGCGGGACCGGGTACGAGCAGTACTTC,CSARPSGTGYEQYF,medium-sized,TRBV20-1,TRBD2,TRBJ2-7
TGTGCCAGCAGTTTGGGACTAGCGGGAGGGGGAGATACGCAGTATTTT,CASSLGLAGGGDTQYF,medium-sized,TRBV27,TRBD2,TRBJ2-3
TGTGCCAGCAGCTTCACAGGGGGCAGAGATACGCAGTATTTT,CASSFTGGRDTQYF,many,TRBV7-8,TRBD1,TRBJ2-3